Listed here are 11 T cell receptor beta chains from one sample, sequenced in a study of T cell changes during pregnancy in multiple sclerosis. Clones were read by immunoSEQ multiplex PCR, and TCRdb kept only the in-frame ones, dropping some. The sample records about 70,000 clones, around nine tenths being singletons. The sample here was CD4+ T cells from peripheral blood mononuclear cells, taken after pregnancy. The receptors stem from a female donor with multiple sclerosis, enrolled in a pregnancy study.

In its sample, this clone was seen once. The J gene is TRBJ2-1, the V gene TRBV2, with TRBD2 as a possible D gene (6 bases). Germline-derived CDR1 and CDR2 are SNHLY and FYNNEI. The V gene lost 5 bases and the J gene lost 6 bases, with 11 bases spanning the gap. The CDR3 extends over 13 amino acids. CDR3 region: CASSSGTVNEQFF. In DNA, the CDR3 is TGTGCCAGCAGTTCCGGGACTGTCAATGAGCAGTTCTTC.

The chain is built from TRBV18 and TRBJ2-5, with unresolved D. The V and J ends lost 5 bases and 1 base respectively, with 5 bases between them. CDR3 length: 12 amino acids. CDR1 KGHSH and CDR2 LQKENI come from the germline V gene. The CDR3 nucleotides read TGTGCCAGCTCAACAGTCCAAGAGACCCAGTACTTC. Encoded protein: CASSTVQETQYF.

The chain joins TRBV7-9 to TRBJ2-1, with 11 bases matching TRBD2. Trimming removed 0 bases from V and 4 bases from J; junction bases left unmatched: 5. CDR1 and CDR2 (germline): SEHNR, FQNEAQ (reference sequence). The CDR3 totals 17 residues. CDR3 DNA: TGTGCCAGCAGCTTAGCGACGGGGACTAGCGGATACAATGAGCAGTTCTTC. As protein: CASSLATGTSGYNEQFF.

This clone was seen just once. V is TRBV11-3 and J is TRBJ2-3; a weak D match, TRBD2 (5 bases). Trimming left V 5 bases short and J 2 bases short, with 11 bases between. This CDR3 is built from 14 residues. Germline assignment: CDR1 SGHNT and CDR2 YENEEA. CDR3 loop: CASSLGLNTDTQYF. CDR3 in DNA: TGTGCCAGCAGCCTCGGACTCAACACAGATACGCAGTATTTT.

CDR3 bases: TGTGCCAGCTCCCCCCGGCGGCTAGCGGAGAACACCGGGGAGCTGTTTTTT. Its protein is CASSPRRLAENTGELFF. The rearrangement links TRBV18 to TRBJ2-2, with 7 bases lining up with TRBD2. The CDR3 consists of 17 residues. CDR1 KGHSH and CDR2 LQKENI come from the germline V gene. Trimming took 6 bases from V and 1 from J; bases not matched to a gene: 11. The whole variable domain, filled in from reference TRBV18 and TRBJ2-2, reads NAGVMQNPRHLVRRRGQEARLRCSPMKGHSHVYWYRQLPEEGLKFMVYLQKENIIDESGMPKERFSAEFPKEGPSILRIQQVVRGDSAAYFCASSPRRLAENTGELFFGEGSRLTVL.

This chain connects TRBV30 to TRBJ1-1; D might be TRBD1 (5 bases). The CDR3 runs to 12 residues. Per germline, CDR1 GTSNPN and CDR2 SVGIG (reference sequence). V shed 1 base and J shed 7 bases, with 10 bases lying between them. The CDR3 reads CAWSEGFSEAFF. In DNA, the CDR3 is TGTGCCTGGAGTGAGGGGTTCAGTGAAGCTTTCTTT.

The chain employs TRBV2 and TRBJ1-1; TRBD1 agrees at 7 bases. The junction had 7 bases not matched to a gene; V was cut back by 6 bases and J by 3 bases. The CDR3 contains 14 residues. Germline V lookup: CDR1 SNHLY, CDR2 FYNNEI. This CDR3 reads CASRDRVEDTEAFF. CDR3 nucleotides: TGTGCCAGCAGAGACAGGGTCGAGGACACTGAAGCTTTCTTT.

The chain joins TRBV15 to TRBJ2-3, with D possibly matching TRBD1 (7 bases). The CDR3 runs 17 residues. The germline V and J ends were trimmed by 0 bases and 5 bases, with 18 bases remaining between them. Germline V gene data show CDR1 as LNHNV and CDR2 as YYDKDF (reference sequence). CDR3 protein: CATSRDPRGALGDTQYF. CDR3 in DNA: TGTGCCACCAGCAGAGATCCCAGGGGGGCCCTTGGAGATACGCAGTATTTT.

The chain links TRBV29-1 to TRBJ2-3; TRBD2 matches at 10 bases. Trimming cost V 0 bases and J 4 bases; bases outside gene matches: 4. Germline-derived CDR1 and CDR2 are SQVTM and ANQGSEA. This CDR3 is built from 15 residues. The CDR3 bases are TGCAGCGTTGAAGATCCTAGCGGGAGAGCAGATACGCAGTATTTT. Translated: CSVEDPSGRADTQYF.

The rearrangement uses TRBV10-3 and TRBJ1-4; D possibly corresponds to TRBD1 (6 bases). The CDR3 has 18 residues. V lost 4 bases to trimming and J lost 3 bases, with 21 bases between them. Germline assignment: CDR1 ENHRY and CDR2 SYGVKD. CDR3 residues: CAISGQGLRVKANEKLFF. DNA for the CDR3: TGTGCCATCAGTGGCCAGGGGCTCCGGGTAAAGGCTAATGAAAAACTGTTTTTT.

The chain is built from TRBV11-3 and TRBJ2-7, with TRBD1 identical over 7 bases. Per the germline V gene, CDR1 is SGHNT and CDR2 is YENEEA. With 3 bases clipped from V and 0 bases from J, the junction kept 2 bases outside the gene matches. The CDR3 sequence is 14 residues long. DNA for the CDR3: TGTGCCAGCAGCTTGGGACAGAGCTCCTACGAGCAGTACTTC. As protein: CASSLGQSSYEQYF.